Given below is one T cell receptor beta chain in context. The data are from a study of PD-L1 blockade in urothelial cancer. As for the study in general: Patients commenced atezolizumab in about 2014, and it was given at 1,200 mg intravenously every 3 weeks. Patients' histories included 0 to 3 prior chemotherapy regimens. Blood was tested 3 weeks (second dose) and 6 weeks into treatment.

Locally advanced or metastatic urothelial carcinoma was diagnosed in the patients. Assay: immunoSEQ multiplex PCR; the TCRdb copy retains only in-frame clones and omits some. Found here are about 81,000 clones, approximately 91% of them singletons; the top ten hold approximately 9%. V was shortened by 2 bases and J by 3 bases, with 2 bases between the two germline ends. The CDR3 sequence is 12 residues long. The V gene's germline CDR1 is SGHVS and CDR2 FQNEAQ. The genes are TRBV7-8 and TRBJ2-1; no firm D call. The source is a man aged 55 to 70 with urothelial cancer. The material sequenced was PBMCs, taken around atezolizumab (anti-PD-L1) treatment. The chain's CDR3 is CASSLLYNEQFF. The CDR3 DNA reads TGTGCCAGCAGCTTACTCTACAATGAGCAGTTCTTC.